The 8 T cell receptor beta chains below come from one sample, sequenced in a study of blood T cell repertoires in COVID-19. Using immunoSEQ multiplex PCR, the repertoire was profiled, and TCRdb retains in-frame clones only, with some absent. The sample includes over 600,000 clones, more than 80% of them seen just once. Input material: peripheral blood. The receptors originated from a woman under 30 with acute or convalescent COVID-19.

The CDR3 sequence is CASSFAGNYEQYF. CDR3 nucleotide sequence: TGTGCCAGCAGTTTTGCGGGGAACTACGAGCAGTACTTC. V usage is TRBV12-3 or TRBV12-4 and J usage is TRBJ2-7, with D possibly matching TRBD2 (6 bases). The CDR3 sequence is 13 residues long. Trimming removed 3 bases at V and 3 bases at J, with 9 bases between.

The chain has TRBV7-8 and TRBJ2-5; 7 positions match TRBD1. V shed 2 bases, J shed 6 bases, and the junction held 9 bases outside the gene matches. The germline gives CDR1 SGHVS, CDR2 FQNEAQ. This CDR3 comprises 15 residues. The CDR3, as DNA: TGTGCCAGCAGCTTACCTGAAACAGGGGCCCAGACCCAGTACTTC. It specifies CASSLPETGAQTQYF.

V is TRBV5-4 and J is TRBJ1-1, with D possibly being TRBD1 (5 bases). The CDR3 loop spans 15 amino acids. Germline assignment: CDR1 SGHNT and CDR2 YYREEE (reference sequence). The V end lost 4 bases, the J end lost 10 bases, and 23 bases lay between the germline ends. CDR3 nucleotide sequence: TGTGCCAGCAGCACTGTGGACAATTTAATCGGGGGAGCTTTCTTT. Residues: CASSTVDNLIGGAFF.

The chain uses TRBV14 and TRBJ2-3; 7 bases fit TRBD2. The germline gives CDR1 SGHDN, CDR2 FVKESK. CDR3 length equals 16 residues. V was clipped by 4 bases and J by 1 base; unmatched bases: 8. As DNA, the CDR3 is TGTGCCAGCAGCCCCCTGACGGGGGGACGCACAGATACGCAGTATTTT. Protein: CASSPLTGGRTDTQYF.

The chain links TRBV13 to TRBJ2-2; 11 positions match TRBD2. The CDR3 is 17 amino acids. V lost 6 bases to trimming and J lost 0 bases; unmatched junction nucleotides: 6. The V gene's germline CDR1 is PRHDT and CDR2 FYEKMQ (reference sequence). Here the CDR3 reads CASSHSGGEANTGELFF. CDR3 coding DNA: TGTGCCAGCAGTCATAGCGGGGGGGAGGCGAACACCGGGGAGCTGTTTTTT.

The chain recombines TRBV5-5 with TRBJ1-2; a possible D gene is TRBD1 (6 bases). There are 15 residues in the CDR3. Trimming cost V 4 bases and J 4 bases, with 17 bases left between them. CDR1 and CDR2 (germline): SGHKS, YYEKEE (reference sequence). This CDR3 reads CASSPEIQGLYGYTF. Written as DNA, the CDR3 is TGTGCCAGCAGCCCGGAAATACAGGGCCTCTATGGCTACACCTTC.

The chain carries TRBV11-2 and TRBJ1-1, with D tentatively TRBD1 (6 bases). The V end was cut by 3 bases, the J end by 0 bases, with 17 bases between. From germline, CDR1 is SGHAT and CDR2 FQNNGV. The CDR3 spans 17 residues. The DNA for the CDR3 is TGTGCCAGCAGCTTCTGGACAGTGGGGGATATGAACACTGAAGCTTTCTTT. Its protein is CASSFWTVGDMNTEAFF.

This clone was observed once. The rearrangement links TRBV5-4 to TRBJ1-4; unclear D gene. V was shortened by 0 bases and J by 11 bases, with 8 bases between the two germline ends. The CDR3 has 12 residues. Germline CDR1 is SGHNT and CDR2 is YYREEE (reference sequence). CDR3 loop: CASSLDAGKLFF. In DNA, the CDR3 is TGTGCCAGCAGCTTGGATGCCGGGAAACTGTTTTTT.